The 27 T cell receptor beta chains given below trace back to one sample, sequenced in a study of blood T cells in healthy people across ages. Through a sample-barcoded 5' primer and a J-beta primer mix, a second PCR was run for about 6 to 11 cycles. In TCRdb, the 5' RACE reads were re-called with MiXCR into one record per CDR3 protein. The repertoire includes about 1.7 million distinct CDR3 sequences, 28% of them detected once, and around 7.7% sits in the top ten. What was sequenced was blood. These TCRs come from a woman aged 25 to 39 in good health.

This sequence joins TRBV6-1 and TRBJ2-7, with 10 bases lining up with TRBD2. This CDR3 contains 15 residues. V dropped 6 bases and J dropped 1; count of bases not matched to a gene: 6. Germline loops: CDR1 MNHNS, CDR2 SASEGT. CDR3 residues: CASRLAGQSSYEQYF. The CDR3, as DNA: TGTGCCAGCAGACTAGCGGGACAGTCTTCCTACGAGCAGTACTTC.

This clonotype came up many times. The chain has TRBV9 and TRBJ2-5, with TRBD2 matching over 8 bases. Germline V gene data show CDR1 as SGDLS and CDR2 as YYNGEE. This CDR3 spans 17 amino acids. J was trimmed by 4 bases and V by 1 base; bases with no gene match: 12. In DNA form, the CDR3 reads TGTGCCAGCAGCGTATCGGGGGGGCCCGCAGCTAGAGAGACCCAGTACTTC. This gives the protein CASSVSGGPAARETQYF.

This clonotype has a count of ten or more. V and J are TRBV28 and TRBJ2-5; 8 nucleotides agree with TRBD1. The J segment lost 5 bases and the V segment lost 4 bases, leaving 9 bases of the junction unmatched. CDR3 length equals 15 residues. Germline V CDR1 and CDR2: MDHEN, SYDVKM. The chain's CDR3 is CASSSSWTGMETQYF. Written as DNA, the CDR3 is TGTGCCAGCAGTTCTAGCTGGACAGGGATGGAGACCCAGTACTTC.

This clonotype occurred a few times. V gene TRBV12-3 or TRBV12-4 combines with J gene TRBJ2-5; D ambiguous. Trimming removed 6 bases from V and 2 bases from J, with 10 bases in between. The CDR3 runs to 13 residues. CDR3 amino acids: CASRVTHQETQYF. CDR3 nucleotides: TGTGCCAGCAGAGTGACACATCAAGAGACCCAGTACTTC.

This clonotype was counted only a few times. The J gene is TRBJ2-3, the V gene TRBV10-3, with 16 positions matching TRBD2. The V gene end was trimmed by 4 bases and the J gene end by 0 bases; junction bases not matched to a gene: 4. The CDR3 has 18 amino acids. CDR1 and CDR2 from the germline V gene are ENHRY and SYGVKD. The CDR3 DNA is TGTGCCATCAGTGGGATGGGACTAGCGGGAGGGAGCACAGATACGCAGTATTTT. As protein: CAISGMGLAGGSTDTQYF.

The sample holds a few counts of this clonotype. The rearrangement uses TRBV12-3 or TRBV12-4 and TRBJ1-4, with 9 bases lining up with TRBD1. The CDR3 spans 16 residues. Trimming cost V 6 bases and J 3 bases; bases outside gene matches: 8. The CDR3 DNA reads TGTGCCAGCAGCCCAGTACAGGGGGCGGCTAATGAAAAACTGTTTTTT. As protein: CASSPVQGAANEKLFF.

This clonotype was seen repeatedly, ten times or more. The chain employs TRBV20-1 and TRBJ2-3, with TRBD2 matching over 7 bases. J gave up 2 bases and V 7 bases, and 3 bases lay outside the gene matches. CDR1 DFQATT and CDR2 SNEGSKA come from the germline V gene (reference sequence). This CDR3 has 12 amino acids. Written as DNA, the CDR3 is TGCAGTGTTGGACTAGTCACAGATACGCAGTATTTT. Amino acids: CSVGLVTDTQYF.

In its sample, this clonotype was seen many times. The J gene is TRBJ2-5, the V gene TRBV28; D is uncertain. The CDR3 totals 10 residues. Germline-derived CDR1 and CDR2 are MDHEN and SYDVKM. Trimming shortened V by 11 bases and J by 2 bases, and 6 bases separated the two germline ends. The CDR3 sequence: CAVSQETQYF. The CDR3 DNA is TGTGCCGTTTCTCAAGAGACCCAGTACTTC. Full variable domain (rest looked up from reference TRBV28 and TRBJ2-5): DVKVTQSSRYLVKRTGEKVFLECVQDMDHENMFWYRQDPGLGLRLIYFSYDVKMKEKGDIPEGYSVSREKKERFSLILESASTNQTSMYLCAVSQETQYFGPGTRLLVL.

This clonotype was recorded many times. V is TRBV29-1 and J is TRBJ1-5, with D uncertain. This CDR3 is built from 11 residues. Germline V CDR1 and CDR2: SQVTM, ANQGSEA. Trimming took off 4 bases at V and 7 bases at J, with 8 bases between the two ends. As DNA, the CDR3 is TGCAGCGTTGGGGGAGGGCAGCCCCAGCATTTT. It yields the protein CSVGGGQPQHF.

Comment on this clonotype: A single base separates this from a much larger clone, so it may be a read error. This rearrangement joins TRBV12-3 or TRBV12-4 to TRBJ2-1; 9 nucleotides agree with TRBD2. The CDR3 extends over 16 amino acids. V was pared by 4 bases and J by 8 bases, with 12 bases of the junction left unmatched. The CDR3, as DNA: TGTGCCAGCAGTTCCCCCGGCAGCGGGAGGCCTCATGAGCAGTTCTTC. Translating gives CASSSPGSGRPHEQFF.

This clonotype was observed a handful of times. As DNA, the CDR3 is TGTGCCAGCTCACCACGGAAGGGGCGAGCCACAGATACGCAGTATTTT. Its protein is CASSPRKGRATDTQYF. The chain combines TRBV18 with TRBJ2-3; TRBD1 is a possible D gene (5 bases). The CDR3 contains 16 residues. CDR1 is KGHSH and CDR2 is LQKENI in the germline V gene. V was cut by 1 base and J by 2 bases, with 13 bases left in between.

This chain links TRBV12-3 or TRBV12-4 with TRBJ2-5; D unresolved. V gave up 3 bases and J gave up 11 bases, with 13 bases separating them. This CDR3 is 12 amino acids long. Written as DNA, the CDR3 is TGTGCCAGCAGTTTTTCCCCCAATGAGCAGTACTTC. It translates to CASSFSPNEQYF.

A word on this clonotype: This may be a read error: a much more frequent sequence differs by one nucleotide. The chain uses TRBV28 and TRBJ2-5, with 7 bases that match TRBD2. The germline CDR1 and CDR2 sequences are MDHEN and SYDVKM. This CDR3 is built from 13 residues. This CDR3 reads CASSRGRREIQYF. The DNA for the CDR3 is TGTGCCAGCAGCCGGGGGAGGCGGGAGATCCAGTACTTC.

This clonotype came up a few times. The V gene is TRBV9, the J gene TRBJ2-1, with TRBD2 as a possible D gene (5 bases). The CDR3 has 13 residues. V shed 4 bases and J shed 5 bases, with 10 bases lying between them. Germline assignment: CDR1 SGDLS and CDR2 YYNGEE. The DNA of the CDR3 is TGTGCCAGCAGCCCTGGACTGCACAATGAGCAGTTCTTC. It is translated as CASSPGLHNEQFF. The whole variable domain, filled in from reference TRBV9 and TRBJ2-1, reads DSGVTQTPKHLITATGQRVTLRCSPRSGDLSVYWYQQSLDQGLQFLIQYYNGEERAKGNILERFSAQQFPDLHSELNLSSLELGDSALYFCASSPGLHNEQFFGPGTRLTVL.

This clonotype was detected once. This may be a read error: a much more frequent sequence differs by one nucleotide. The rearrangement links TRBV29-1 to TRBJ2-7, with 7 bases that match TRBD1. The CDR3 is 12 residues long. After removal of 4 bases from V and 5 bases from J, the junction contained 5 bases not matched to a gene. Germline V gives CDR1 SQVTM, CDR2 ANQGSEA. The CDR3, as DNA: TGCAGCGTTGGGCTAGGGGGCCACGAGCAGTACTTC. It specifies CSVGLGGHEQYF.

This clonotype was picked up many times. The CDR3 reads CASSIFAGSGYEQYF. The CDR3 DNA reads as TGTGCCAGCAGTATCTTCGCGGGGTCTGGGTACGAGCAGTACTTC. V is TRBV3-1 and J is TRBJ2-7; D is possibly TRBD2 (6 bases). Germline V CDR1 and CDR2: LGHDT, YNNKEL (reference sequence). Between the trimmed V and J ends, which lost 6 bases and 4 bases, there was a span of 19 bases. This CDR3 contains 15 residues.

The chain employs TRBV5-6 and TRBJ2-7, with D possibly matching TRBD1 (5 bases). Trimming left V 0 bases short and J 6 bases short, with 10 bases between. CDR1 is SGHDT, CDR2 YYEEEE, per germline. The CDR3 has 13 amino acids. This chain's CDR3 is CASSLGPGREQYF. CDR3 coding DNA: TGTGCCAGCAGCTTGGGGCCAGGGCGCGAGCAGTACTTC. The whole variable domain, remainder taken from reference TRBV5-6 and TRBJ2-7, is DAGVTQSPTHLIKTRGQQVTLRCSPKSGHDTVSWYQQALGQGPQFIFQYYEEEERQRGNFPDRFSGHQFPNYSSELNVNALLLGDSALYLCASSLGPGREQYFGPGTRLTVT.

This clonotype was observed a few times. This rearrangement joins TRBV30 to TRBJ2-1; the D gene could be TRBD1 or TRBD2 (6 bases each). Germline CDR1 and CDR2: GTSNPN and SVGIG (reference sequence). Deletions cut 3 bases from V and 6 bases from J, with 9 bases between. The CDR3 is 12 residues long. The CDR3 spells CAWRKGGNEQFF. CDR3 DNA: TGTGCCTGGAGGAAGGGGGGCAATGAGCAGTTCTTC.

This clonotype was seen ten or more times. J is TRBJ2-5 and V is TRBV29-1; 11 positions match TRBD1. V shed 4 bases and J 0 bases; nucleotides not matched to a gene: 1. Germline-derived CDR1 and CDR2 are SQVTM and ANQGSEA. The CDR3 is 14 amino acids. The CDR3 region is CSVGGQGDQETQYF. CDR3 in DNA: TGCAGCGTTGGGGGACAGGGGGACCAAGAGACCCAGTACTTC.

This clonotype turned up a few times. The V and J genes are TRBV6-4 and TRBJ2-3; 8 bases line up with TRBD2. The CDR3 length is 14 residues. From germline, CDR1 is MRHNA and CDR2 SNTAGT. The V gene end was trimmed by 4 bases and the J gene end by 4 bases; junction bases not matched to a gene: 4. CDR3 sequence reads: CASSAGLGADTQYF. CDR3 nucleotides: TGTGCCAGCAGTGCGGGACTAGGAGCAGATACGCAGTATTTT.

The V call is TRBV20-1, the J call TRBJ2-4; D is unclear. Germline V gene data show CDR1 as DFQATT and CDR2 as SNEGSKA (reference sequence). V gave up 5 bases and J gave up 2 bases, with 16 bases separating them. The CDR3 covers 15 residues. DNA for the CDR3: TGCAGTGCTCCTAACAGACGATTGACCAAAAACATTCAGTACTTC. It encodes CSAPNRRLTKNIQYF.

The DNA for the CDR3 is TGTGCCAGCAGGTTAGGGCCTCTGGACACTGAAGCTTTCTTT. It translates to CASRLGPLDTEAFF. The chain links TRBV27 to TRBJ1-1, with D unresolved. Trimming removed 6 bases at V and 3 bases at J, with 14 bases between. The CDR3 has 14 residues. Germline V gene data show CDR1 as MNHEY and CDR2 as SMNVEV (reference sequence).

This chain links TRBV3-1 with TRBJ2-4, with unresolved D. This CDR3 spans 18 amino acids. The V gene's germline CDR1 is LGHDT and CDR2 YNNKEL (reference sequence). V gave up 0 bases and J gave up 13 bases, with 28 bases separating them. Here the CDR3 reads CASSQDHSQVGMGNEQYF. The CDR3 DNA reads TGTGCCAGCAGCCAAGATCATTCCCAAGTGGGTATGGGCAATGAGCAGTACTTC.

The chain joins TRBV12-3 or TRBV12-4 to TRBJ2-7; D is uncertain. The CDR3 is made up of 15 amino acids. V was clipped by 7 bases and J by 2 bases, with 18 bases between them. CDR3 DNA: TGTGCCAGCACCCTCCTGGCCGGACGGGCCTACGAGCAGTACTTC. Its protein product is CASTLLAGRAYEQYF.

The V gene is TRBV12-3 or TRBV12-4, the J gene TRBJ2-5; 7 nucleotides match TRBD2. Losses at the gene ends were 5 bases for V and 11 bases for J; bases not matched to a gene: 14. This CDR3 has 14 amino acids. The CDR3 DNA follows: TGTGCCAGCAGTCCACCAACCGGGGGGAATGAGCAGTACTTC. Translation: CASSPPTGGNEQYF.

This clonotype turned up a few times. The gene calls are TRBV7-9 and TRBJ1-2; tentative D call: TRBD1 (5 bases). V was cut by 6 bases and J by 7 bases, with 9 bases left in between. CDR1 is SEHNR and CDR2 is FQNEAQ in the germline V gene (reference sequence). This CDR3 comprises 11 residues. The CDR3, as DNA: TGTGCCAGCAGACCGGGGGGTGGCTACACCTTC. Translation: CASRPGGGYTF.

This clonotype was seen a handful of times. Sequence at one end of the junction differs from germline and may be a read error. The chain employs TRBV30 and TRBJ1-2; 8 bases are shared with TRBD1. In germline, CDR1 is GTSNPN, CDR2 SVGIG (reference sequence). There are 15 residues in the CDR3. As DNA, the CDR3 is TGTGCCTGGAGTACTGGACAGGGTGGTAACTATGACTACACCTTC. It is translated as CAWSTGQGGNYDYTF.